The source of this T cell receptor (beta chain) is a study of response to subunit inactivated influenza vaccine. From the RT-PCR reads, TCRdb called clonotypes with MiXCR, one entry per CDR3 protein. Seen here are around 490,000 distinct CDR3 sequences, 7.6% observed once, and the top ten hold 10% to 15%. This clonotype showed up just a few times. In germline, CDR1 is SEHNR, CDR2 FQNEAQ (reference sequence). V shed 5 bases and J 7 bases; nucleotides not matched to a gene: 9. This CDR3 is built from 15 residues. This chain connects TRBV7-9 to TRBJ2-1; TRBD2 matches 9 bases. The source material was PBMCs from blood, sampled around 25 months after vaccination. This receptor was taken from a man aged 50 to 69 who received an inactivated influenza vaccine. CDR3 in amino acids: CASSATSGLRNEQFF. The CDR3 DNA is TGTGCCAGCAGCGCGACTAGCGGACTTAGGAATGAGCAGTTCTTC.